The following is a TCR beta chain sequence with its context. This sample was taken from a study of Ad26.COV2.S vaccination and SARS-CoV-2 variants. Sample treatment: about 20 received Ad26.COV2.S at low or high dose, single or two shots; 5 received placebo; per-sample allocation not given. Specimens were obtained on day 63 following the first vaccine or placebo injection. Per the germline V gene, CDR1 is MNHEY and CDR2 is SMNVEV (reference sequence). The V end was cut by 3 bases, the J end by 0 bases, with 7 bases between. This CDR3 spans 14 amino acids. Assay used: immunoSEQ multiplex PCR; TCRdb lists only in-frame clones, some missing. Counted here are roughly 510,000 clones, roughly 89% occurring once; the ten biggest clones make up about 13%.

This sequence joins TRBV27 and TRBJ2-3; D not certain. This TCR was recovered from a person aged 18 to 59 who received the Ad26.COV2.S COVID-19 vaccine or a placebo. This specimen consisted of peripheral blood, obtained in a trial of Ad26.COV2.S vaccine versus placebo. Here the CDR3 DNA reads TGTGCCAGCAGTTTTACTGCTAGCACAGATACGCAGTATTTT. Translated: CASSFTASTDTQYF.